This T cell receptor beta chain was sequenced during a study of blood T cells in healthy people across ages. Turning to this clonotype: What it recognizes is unknown.

Study observations and caveats: The diversity estimates, figures obtained from one million T cells, were considered underestimates.

CDR3 size: 14 residues. A second PCR, run for about 6 to 12 cycles, used a sample-barcoded 5' primer plus a J-beta primer mix. Each CDR3 protein gets one entry after TCRdb re-called the 5' RACE reads with MiXCR. Of about 1.5 million distinct CDR3 sequences in the sample, around two fifths were seen once. The V gene is TRBV12-3 or TRBV12-4, the J gene TRBJ2-5, with 9 bases aligning to TRBD1. The J call is doubtful: the DNA matches TRBJ2-7 better. Input material: blood. The TCR was taken from a woman between 18 and 29 years old in good health. The CDR3 coding sequence is TGTGCCAGCAGGCGGACAGGGGCCCCCTACGAGCAGTACTTC. Its protein product is CASRRTGAPYEQYF.